These 14 T cell receptor beta chains came from one sample sequenced in a study of cytomegalovirus exposure and HLA in healthy donors. Primers included in the PCR were 60 Vbeta and 13 Jbeta primers. The assay was immunoSEQ multiplex PCR, and TCRdb's table has in-frame clones only and misses some. The sample lists about 190,000 clones; roughly 81% were seen once. The specimen sequenced was PBMCs. All receptors come from a woman in her 30s in good health and CMV-seropositive.

This sequence joins TRBV7-2 and TRBJ1-3, with 7 bases matching TRBD1. The ends lost 2 bases at V and 0 bases at J; junction bases unmatched: 4. The CDR3 extends over 16 amino acids. Germline lookup yields CDR1 SGHTA and CDR2 FQGNSA. The CDR3 DNA reads TGTGCCAGCAGCTTACATCAGGGGGACTCTGGAAACACCATATATTTT. Encoded protein: CASSLHQGDSGNTIYF. The variable domain in full, completed from reference TRBV7-2 and TRBJ1-3, reads GAGVSQSPSNKVTEKGKDVELRCDPISGHTALYWYRQSLGQGLEFLIYFQGNSAPDKSGLPSDRFSAERTGGSVSTLTIQRTQQEDSAVYLCASSLHQGDSGNTIYFGEGSWLTVV.

The rearrangement uses TRBV7-8 and TRBJ2-1; no definite D call. This CDR3 spans 15 amino acids. Germline CDR1 and CDR2: SGHVS and FQNEAQ. V was pared by 1 base and J by 5 bases, with 12 bases between. CDR3 amino acids: CASSLGPAPNNEQFF. The CDR3, as DNA: TGTGCCAGCAGCTTAGGGCCAGCGCCTAACAATGAGCAGTTCTTC.

The count of this clone is one. The chain couples TRBV6-5 to TRBJ2-3; a weak D match, TRBD1 (6 bases). V lost 4 bases and J 7 bases, leaving 15 bases between the germline ends. Germline CDR1 is MNHEY and CDR2 is SVGAGI. This CDR3 has 14 residues. In DNA, the CDR3 is TGTGCCAGCAGTTCCCACTCAGGGGACCATACGCAGTATTTT. The encoded protein is CASSSHSGDHTQYF.

The chain joins TRBV25-1 to TRBJ2-1, with a weak D call TRBD2 (5 bases). Per the germline V gene, CDR1 is MGHDK and CDR2 is SYGVNS. The CDR3 is 13 amino acids. V was trimmed by 8 bases and J by 8 bases, leaving 16 bases between them. In DNA form, the CDR3 reads TGTGCCAGCGGACTGACTGGCGGTGATGAGCAGTTCTTC. It codes for CASGLTGGDEQFF.

This clone has a handful of counts. The DNA of the CDR3 is TGTGCCATCAGCTCAGGACAGGGGGTCACAGATACGCAGTATTTT. This encodes CAISSGQGVTDTQYF. This rearrangement joins TRBV10-3 to TRBJ2-3; 10 bases are shared with TRBD1. CDR1 is ENHRY, CDR2 SYGVKD, per germline. V gave up 6 bases and J gave up 2 bases; unmatched junction bases: 5. The CDR3 length is 15 residues.

V and J are TRBV7-9 and TRBJ2-1, with 9 bases fitting TRBD1. J gave up 2 bases and V 3 bases, and 2 bases lay outside the gene matches. Germline V gives CDR1 SEHNR, CDR2 FQNEAQ (reference sequence). The CDR3 loop spans 15 amino acids. The CDR3 DNA reads as TGTGCCAGCAGCTTTGACAGGGGGGCCTACAATGAGCAGTTCTTC. Its protein product is CASSFDRGAYNEQFF.

This clone was observed a handful of times. The V and J genes are TRBV6-4 and TRBJ2-6; TRBD2 aligns across 7 bases. Trimming at V came to 0 bases and at J to 3 bases, leaving 2 bases not matched to a gene. The CDR3 sequence is 16 residues long. Germline V CDR1 and CDR2: MRHNA, SNTAGT. This CDR3 reads CASSDSGGYGANVLTF. In DNA, the CDR3 is TGTGCCAGCAGTGACTCCGGGGGGTATGGGGCCAACGTCCTGACTTTC.

Details on this clone: An end of the junction differs from the germline gene, which may be a read error. The chain uses TRBV7-7 and TRBJ2-7, with D maybe TRBD1 (6 bases). This CDR3 comprises 13 residues. The germline CDR1 and CDR2 sequences are SSHAT and FNYEAQ (reference sequence). CDR3 in amino acids: CASSLGTGTEQYF. The DNA of the CDR3 is TGTGCTAGCAGCTTAGGGACCGGGACAGAGCAGTACTTC.

The chain employs TRBV28 and TRBJ2-2; possible D gene TRBD1, 6 bases. This CDR3 contains 15 residues. In germline, CDR1 is MDHEN, CDR2 SYDVKM. V was clipped by 6 bases and J by 1 base, with 12 bases between them. The CDR3 protein is CASRNPGQNTGELFF. The CDR3 DNA reads as TGTGCCAGCAGAAACCCGGGACAGAACACCGGGGAGCTGTTTTTT.

The gene calls are TRBV2 and TRBJ2-7, with 8 bases fitting TRBD1. Per the germline V gene, CDR1 is SNHLY and CDR2 is FYNNEI. The ends lost 6 bases at V and 0 bases at J; junction bases unmatched: 7. The CDR3 runs 15 residues. CDR3 residues: CASRTRQGSSYEQYF. The CDR3 DNA is TGTGCCAGCAGGACAAGACAGGGGAGCTCCTACGAGCAGTACTTC.

In this sample, this clone turned up many times. V usage is TRBV6-5 and J usage is TRBJ2-2; 9 bases match TRBD2. The germline CDR1 and CDR2 sequences are MNHEY and SVGAGI. The CDR3 has 15 amino acids. Unmatched junction bases numbered 2, after V lost 5 bases and J lost 1 base. The CDR3 DNA sequence: TGTGCCAGCAGTCGGACTAGCGTGAACACCGGGGAGCTGTTTTTT. Protein: CASSRTSVNTGELFF.

The chain combines TRBV7-9 with TRBJ2-1; perhaps TRBD2 as D (6 bases). V was clipped by 2 bases and J by 8 bases, with 16 bases between them. This CDR3 contains 15 residues. CDR1 is SEHNR and CDR2 is FQNEAQ in the germline V gene (reference sequence). The CDR3 bases are TGTGCCAGCAGCTTAAGTATCGGGAGTCGTTATGAGCAGTTCTTC. Translating it yields CASSLSIGSRYEQFF.

This chain links TRBV18 with TRBJ2-7, with 8 bases aligning to TRBD1. CDR1 KGHSH and CDR2 LQKENI come from the germline V gene. With V trimmed by 3 bases and J by 0 bases, 4 bases remained unmatched. The CDR3 runs to 15 residues. Written as DNA, the CDR3 is TGTGCCAGCTCACCGAGGACAGGGAGCTCCTACGAGCAGTACTTC. This encodes CASSPRTGSSYEQYF.

The chain combines TRBV28 with TRBJ1-1; D not resolved. V dropped 6 bases and J dropped 7 bases, with 9 bases sitting between them. The germline CDR1 and CDR2 sequences are MDHEN and SYDVKM. This CDR3 is 11 amino acids long. CDR3 amino acids: CASRSTVEAFF. As DNA, the CDR3 is TGTGCCAGCAGATCTACAGTTGAAGCTTTCTTT.